This TCR beta chain came from a study of blood T cell repertoires in COVID-19. In the authors' methods: The assay estimated nucleated cells by amplifying reference gene primers. Clones were read by immunoSEQ multiplex PCR, and TCRdb kept only the in-frame ones, dropping some. That table gives V, J and clone size, and the DNA gave D and trimming. The data contain a few hundred thousand clones, approximately 80% of them singletons. CDR1 and CDR2 from the germline V gene are LGHDT and YNNKEL (reference sequence). There are 12 residues in the CDR3. J lost 12 bases, V lost 7 bases, and 7 bases had no gene match.

The source is a woman aged 55-69 years who had recovered from COVID-19. Sample: peripheral blood. The chain carries TRBV3-1 (or the pseudogene TRBV3-2) and TRBJ2-7, with 12 bases lining up with TRBD2. CDR3 bases: TGTGCCAGCAAGACTAGCGGGGGAAAGCTGTACTTC. Its translation: CASKTSGGKLYF.